The present T cell receptor beta chain was sequenced within a study of blood T cell repertoires in COVID-19. TCRdb keeps only in-frame clones here, not all; method: immunoSEQ multiplex PCR. The data contain approximately 200,000 clones, approximately 91% of them singletons. Germline CDR1 and CDR2: GTSNPN and SVGIG (reference sequence). V was trimmed by 4 bases and J by 7 bases, leaving 20 bases between them. The length of the CDR3 is 14 residues. Specimen: peripheral blood. This chain joins TRBV30 and TRBJ2-7, with D possibly TRBD2 on 6 matching bases. The receptor was isolated from a man between 65 and 85 years old with active or convalescent COVID-19. The DNA of the CDR3 is TGTGCCTGGACCCCACAAGGGCGTGGGGGGGAGCAGTACTTC. It encodes CAWTPQGRGGEQYF.